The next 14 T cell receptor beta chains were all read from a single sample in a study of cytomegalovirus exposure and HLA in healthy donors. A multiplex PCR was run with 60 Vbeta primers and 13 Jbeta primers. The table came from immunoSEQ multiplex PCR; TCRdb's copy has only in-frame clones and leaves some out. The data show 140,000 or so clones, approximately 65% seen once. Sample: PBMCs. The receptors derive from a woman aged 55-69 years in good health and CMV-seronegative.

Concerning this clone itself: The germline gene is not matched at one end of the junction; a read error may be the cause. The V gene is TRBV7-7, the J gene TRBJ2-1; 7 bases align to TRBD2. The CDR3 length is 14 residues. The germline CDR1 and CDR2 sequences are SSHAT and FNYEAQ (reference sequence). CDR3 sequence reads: CASSLGRGSNEQFF. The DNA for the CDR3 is TGTGCTAGCAGCTTGGGGCGGGGGAGCAATGAGCAGTTCTTC.

Here the CDR3 DNA reads TGCGCCAGCGGAGGTATGGGCGATGGAAAACTGTTTTTT. It is translated as CASGGMGDGKLFF. The chain recombines TRBV5-1 with TRBJ1-4; unclear D gene. Germline CDR1 and CDR2: SGHRS and YFSETQ. Between the trimmed V and J ends, which lost 7 bases and 10 bases, there was a span of 17 bases. This CDR3 spans 13 amino acids.

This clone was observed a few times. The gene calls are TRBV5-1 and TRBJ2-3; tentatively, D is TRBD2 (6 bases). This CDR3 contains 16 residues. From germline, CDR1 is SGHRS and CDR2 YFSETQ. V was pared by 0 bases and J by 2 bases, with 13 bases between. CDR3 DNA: TGCGCCAGCAGCTTGGCCTTGTTAGCGGCCACAGATACGCAGTATTTT. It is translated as CASSLALLAATDTQYF.

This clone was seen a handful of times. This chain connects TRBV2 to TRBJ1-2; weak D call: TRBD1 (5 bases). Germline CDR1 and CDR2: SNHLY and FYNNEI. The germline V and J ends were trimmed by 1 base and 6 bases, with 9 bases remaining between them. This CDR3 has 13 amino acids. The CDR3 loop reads CASSEVGLDGYTF. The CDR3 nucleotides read TGTGCCAGCAGTGAAGTGGGACTGGATGGCTACACCTTC.

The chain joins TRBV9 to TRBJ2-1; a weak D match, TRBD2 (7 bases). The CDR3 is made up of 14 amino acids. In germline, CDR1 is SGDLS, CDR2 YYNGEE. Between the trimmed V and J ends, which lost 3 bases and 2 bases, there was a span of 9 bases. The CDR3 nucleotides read TGTGCCAGCAGCGGCGGGGGCGCCTACAATGAGCAGTTCTTC. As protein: CASSGGGAYNEQFF.

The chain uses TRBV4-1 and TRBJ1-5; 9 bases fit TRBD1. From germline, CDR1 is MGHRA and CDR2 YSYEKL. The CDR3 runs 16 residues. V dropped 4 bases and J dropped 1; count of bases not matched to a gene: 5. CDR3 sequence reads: CASSRTGTGSNQPQHF. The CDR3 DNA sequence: TGCGCCAGCAGCCGAACCGGGACAGGGAGCAATCAGCCCCAGCATTTT.

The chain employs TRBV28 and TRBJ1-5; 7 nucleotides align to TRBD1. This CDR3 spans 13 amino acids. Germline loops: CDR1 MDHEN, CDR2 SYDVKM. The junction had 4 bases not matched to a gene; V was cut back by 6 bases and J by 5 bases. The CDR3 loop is CASRDRRYQPQHF. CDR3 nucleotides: TGTGCCAGCAGGGACAGGAGATATCAGCCCCAGCATTTT.

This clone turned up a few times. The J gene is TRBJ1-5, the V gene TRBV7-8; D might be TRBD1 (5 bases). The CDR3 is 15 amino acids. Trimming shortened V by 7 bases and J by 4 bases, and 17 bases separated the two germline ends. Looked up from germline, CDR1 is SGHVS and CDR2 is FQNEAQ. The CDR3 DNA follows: TGTGCCAGCAATAGCGGTGGGAGGGGTAATCAGCCCCAGCATTTT. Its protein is CASNSGGRGNQPQHF.

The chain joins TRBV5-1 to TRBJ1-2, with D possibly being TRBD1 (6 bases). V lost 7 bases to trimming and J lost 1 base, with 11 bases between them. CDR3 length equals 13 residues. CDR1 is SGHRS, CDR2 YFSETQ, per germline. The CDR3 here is CASATGINYGYTF. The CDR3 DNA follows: TGCGCCAGCGCCACAGGGATTAACTATGGCTACACCTTC.

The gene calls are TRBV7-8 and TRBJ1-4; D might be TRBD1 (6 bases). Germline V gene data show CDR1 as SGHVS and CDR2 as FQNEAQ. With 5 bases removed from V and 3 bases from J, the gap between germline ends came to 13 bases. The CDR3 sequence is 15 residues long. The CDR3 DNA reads TGTGCCAGCAGCCCACCTGGGGGCCCTAATGAAAAACTGTTTTTT. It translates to CASSPPGGPNEKLFF. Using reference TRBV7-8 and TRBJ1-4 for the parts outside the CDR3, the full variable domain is GAGVSQSPRYKVAKRGQDVALRCDPISGHVSLFWYQQALGQGPEFLTYFQNEAQLDKSGLPSDRFFAERPEGSVSTLKIQRTQQEDSAVYLCASSPPGGPNEKLFFGSGTQLSVL.

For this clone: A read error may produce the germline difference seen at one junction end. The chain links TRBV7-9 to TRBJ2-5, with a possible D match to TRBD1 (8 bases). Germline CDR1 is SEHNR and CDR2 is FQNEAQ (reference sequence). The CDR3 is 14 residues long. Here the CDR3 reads CSSSFTGGAETQYF. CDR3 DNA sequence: TGTTCCAGCAGCTTCACAGGGGGGGCAGAGACCCAGTACTTC.

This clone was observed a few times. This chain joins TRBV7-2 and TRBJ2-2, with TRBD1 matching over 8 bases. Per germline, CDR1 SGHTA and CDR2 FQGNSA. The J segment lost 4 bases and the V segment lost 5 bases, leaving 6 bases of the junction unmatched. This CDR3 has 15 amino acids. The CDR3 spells CASSQRQGSTGELFF. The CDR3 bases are TGTGCCAGCAGCCAGAGACAGGGGAGCACCGGGGAGCTGTTTTTT.

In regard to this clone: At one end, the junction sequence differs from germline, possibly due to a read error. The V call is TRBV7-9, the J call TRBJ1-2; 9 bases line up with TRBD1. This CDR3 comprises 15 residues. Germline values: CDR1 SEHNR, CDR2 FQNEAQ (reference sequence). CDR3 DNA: TGTTCCAGCAGCTCCACAGGGGGCTTCGACTATGGCTACACCTTC. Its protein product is CSSSSTGGFDYGYTF.

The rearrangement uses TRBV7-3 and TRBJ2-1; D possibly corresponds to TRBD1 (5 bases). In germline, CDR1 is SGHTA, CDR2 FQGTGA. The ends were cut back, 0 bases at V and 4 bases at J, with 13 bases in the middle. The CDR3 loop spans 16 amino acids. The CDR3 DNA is TGTGCCAGCAGCTTAACGGCAGGGCAAGGGTACAATGAGCAGTTCTTC. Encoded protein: CASSLTAGQGYNEQFF.